Below, 9 T cell receptor beta chains from the same sample are listed, as sequenced in a study of Graves' ophthalmopathy and Graves' hyperthyroidism. Amplified material comprised TCR beta CDR3 regions derived from RNA transcripts. Following a first-round RT-PCR that used HTBI primers, a second-round multiplex PCR was carried out. TCRdb reprocessed the multiplex PCR reads with MiXCR, giving one entry per CDR3 protein. This sample has roughly 400,000 distinct CDR3 sequences; 15% occur once, and the top ten carry approximately 7%. The sample was peripheral blood. The receptors stem from a woman aged 18-29 years with stable Graves' hyperthyroidism.

At least ten counts were recorded for this clonotype. The CDR3 sequence is CASSQGLGALYEQYF. The CDR3 nucleotides are TGCGCCAGCAGCCAAGGACTAGGGGCCCTCTACGAGCAGTACTTC. This rearrangement joins TRBV4-1 to TRBJ2-7; D perhaps matches TRBD2 (6 bases). Germline V gene lookup returns CDR1 MGHRA and CDR2 YSYEKL. This CDR3 has 15 residues. Deletions cut 1 base from V and 3 bases from J, with 13 bases between.

This clonotype was counted at least ten times. The chain combines TRBV29-1 with TRBJ2-7; 10 nucleotides align to TRBD2. Germline values: CDR1 SQVTM, CDR2 ANQGSEA. The CDR3 consists of 15 residues. Germline trimming cut 5 bases from V and 6 bases from J; bases unmatched to any gene: 13. The CDR3 coding sequence is TGCAGCGTTCGCCCCCAACTAGCGGGGTCGGGCGAGCAGTACTTC. This codes for CSVRPQLAGSGEQYF.

In this sample, this clonotype turned up a few times. This sequence joins TRBV20-1 and TRBJ2-5, with 8 bases aligning to TRBD2. The trim removed 6 bases at V and 0 bases at J, leaving 9 bases unmatched. This CDR3 has 15 amino acids. CDR1 is DFQATT, CDR2 SNEGSKA, per germline (reference sequence). CDR3 nucleotide sequence: TGCAGTGCCCTGTCCGGGGGGGATCACCAAGAGACCCAGTACTTC. Amino acid sequence: CSALSGGDHQETQYF.

This clonotype was detected many times. The CDR3 protein is CASSLAKVRGAYEQYF. The CDR3 bases are TGCGCCAGCAGCTTGGCCAAAGTCAGGGGAGCCTACGAGCAGTACTTC. The chain joins TRBV5-1 to TRBJ2-7; the D gene is possibly TRBD1 (6 bases). V lost 0 bases, J lost 2 bases, and 15 bases lay in between. Germline V gives CDR1 SGHRS, CDR2 YFSETQ. The CDR3 sequence is 16 residues long.

This clonotype showed up many times. This chain joins TRBV2 and TRBJ1-5; 10 nucleotides agree with TRBD1. Trimming removed 5 bases from V and 7 bases from J; junction bases left unmatched: 14. This CDR3 spans 17 amino acids. Germline CDR1 and CDR2: SNHLY and FYNNEI. CDR3 sequence: CASSPQGTGERGQPQHF. The CDR3 nucleotides read TGTGCCAGCAGTCCCCAGGGGACAGGGGAGAGGGGCCAGCCCCAGCATTTT.

This chain links TRBV6-1 with TRBJ2-3; the D gene is possibly TRBD1 (6 bases). Trimming removed 6 bases at V and 0 bases at J, with 10 bases between. The CDR3 covers 14 residues. Germline V gives CDR1 MNHNS, CDR2 SASEGT. The CDR3 sequence is CASSRTASTDTQYF. The CDR3 region has the DNA TGTGCCAGCAGCAGGACAGCCAGCACAGATACGCAGTATTTT.

This clonotype was observed at least ten times. The CDR3 protein is CASSIDDRGLNTEAFF. In DNA form, the CDR3 reads TGTGCCAGTAGTATAGACGACAGGGGCCTCAACACTGAAGCTTTCTTT. The chain recombines TRBV19 with TRBJ1-1; TRBD1 agrees at 8 bases. The CDR3 is 16 residues long. Germline values: CDR1 LNHDA, CDR2 SQIVND (reference sequence). The V segment lost 0 bases and the J segment 2 bases; nucleotides outside the gene matches: 5.

In its sample, this clonotype was seen many times. The chain recombines TRBV6-5 with TRBJ1-2; TRBD1 matches 7 bases. The CDR3 has 17 amino acids. V shed 5 bases, J shed 2 bases, and the junction held 14 bases outside the gene matches. Germline CDR1 and CDR2: MNHEY and SVGAGI. CDR3 amino acids: CASSPYTPGQQNYGYTF. The CDR3, as DNA: TGTGCCAGCAGTCCTTATACACCGGGACAGCAGAACTATGGCTACACCTTC.

This clonotype was found a few times. CDR3 amino acids: CASDAGPSLGNTEAFF. In nucleotides, the CDR3 is TGTGCCAGCGATGCCGGGCCCTCGCTAGGGAACACTGAAGCTTTCTTT. The chain combines TRBV6-1 with TRBJ1-1; D remains unclear. Germline loops: CDR1 MNHNS, CDR2 SASEGT. CDR3 length equals 16 residues. Trimming stripped 8 bases from V and 1 base from J, with 20 bases between.